This T cell receptor (beta chain) stems from a study of glioma-infiltrating T cells after dendritic cell vaccination. Generated by immunoSEQ multiplex PCR, the TCRdb table keeps only in-frame clones and is missing some. Altogether approximately 60,000 clones are present, about 89% being singletons, with the ten largest covering under 14%. Sample time point: after dendritic cell vaccination, including at tumor progression/relapse. The germline V gene has CDR1 MDHEN and CDR2 SYDVKM. V lost 7 bases to trimming and J lost 6 bases; unmatched junction nucleotides: 13. This CDR3 contains 15 residues. Here the sequenced sample was blood, taken after dendritic cell vaccination. V gene TRBV28 combines with J gene TRBJ2-7; TRBD2 aligns across 9 bases. The clonotype comes from a human donor with glioblastoma. In DNA form, the CDR3 reads TGTGCCAGCACCCTCCCCGGTCTAGCGGGACCCGAGCAGTACTTC. The encoded protein is CASTLPGLAGPEQYF.